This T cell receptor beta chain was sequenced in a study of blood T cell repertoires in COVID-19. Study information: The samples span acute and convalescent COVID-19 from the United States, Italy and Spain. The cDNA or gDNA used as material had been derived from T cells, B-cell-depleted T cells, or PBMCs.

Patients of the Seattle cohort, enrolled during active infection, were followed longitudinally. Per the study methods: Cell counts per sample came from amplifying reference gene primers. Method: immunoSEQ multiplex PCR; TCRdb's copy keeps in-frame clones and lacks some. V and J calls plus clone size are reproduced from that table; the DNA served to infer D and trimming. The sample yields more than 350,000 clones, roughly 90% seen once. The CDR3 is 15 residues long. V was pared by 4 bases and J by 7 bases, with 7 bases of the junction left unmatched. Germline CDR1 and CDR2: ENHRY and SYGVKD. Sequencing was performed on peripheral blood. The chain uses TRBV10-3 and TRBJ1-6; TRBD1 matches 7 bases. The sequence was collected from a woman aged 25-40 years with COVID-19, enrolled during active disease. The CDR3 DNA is TGTGCCATCAGTGGACAGGGTGTCAGAAATTCACCCCTCCACTTT. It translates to CAISGQGVRNSPLHF.